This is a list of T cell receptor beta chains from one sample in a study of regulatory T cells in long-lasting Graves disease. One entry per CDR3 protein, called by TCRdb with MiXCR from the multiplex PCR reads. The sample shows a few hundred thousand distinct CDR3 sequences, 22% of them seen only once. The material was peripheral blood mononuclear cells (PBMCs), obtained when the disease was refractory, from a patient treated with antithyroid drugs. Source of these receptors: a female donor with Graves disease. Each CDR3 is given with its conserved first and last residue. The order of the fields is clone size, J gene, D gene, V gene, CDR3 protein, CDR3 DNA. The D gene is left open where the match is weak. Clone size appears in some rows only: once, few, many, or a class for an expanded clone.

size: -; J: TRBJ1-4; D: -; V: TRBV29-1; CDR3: CGILGVSNEKLFF; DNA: TGCGGCATTTTAGGGGTGTCTAATGAAAAACTGTTTTTT
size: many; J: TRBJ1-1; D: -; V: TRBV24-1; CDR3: CATSTGRGTEAFF; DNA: TGTGCCACCAGTACAGGGAGGGGCACTGAAGCTTTCTTT
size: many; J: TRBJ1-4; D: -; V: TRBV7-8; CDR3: CASSPPNEKLFF; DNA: TGTGCCAGCAGCCCCCCGAATGAAAAACTGTTTTTT
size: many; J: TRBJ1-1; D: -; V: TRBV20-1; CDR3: CSARVGGGGAFF; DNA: TGCAGTGCTAGAGTGGGGGGCGGAGGAGCTTTCTTT
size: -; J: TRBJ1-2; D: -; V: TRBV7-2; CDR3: CASSRHEGNYGYTF; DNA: TGTGCCAGCAGCCGACACGAGGGAAACTATGGCTACACCTTC
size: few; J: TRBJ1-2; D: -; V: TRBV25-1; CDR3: CASSELRANYGYTF; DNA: TGTGCCAGCAGTGAATTGAGGGCGAACTATGGCTACACCTTC
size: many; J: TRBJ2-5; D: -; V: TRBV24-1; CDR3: CATSDLVAQETQYF; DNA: TGTGCCACCAGTGATTTGGTAGCGCAAGAGACCCAGTACTTC
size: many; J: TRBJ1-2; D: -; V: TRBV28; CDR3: CASSLRNYGYTF; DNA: TGTGCCAGCAGCTTAAGGAACTATGGCTACACCTTC
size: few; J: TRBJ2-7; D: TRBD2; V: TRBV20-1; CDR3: CSARASGGRGEQYF; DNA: TGCAGTGCTAGAGCAAGCGGGGGGAGAGGGGAGCAGTACTTC
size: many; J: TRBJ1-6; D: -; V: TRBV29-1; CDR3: CSVEAGEGSPLHF; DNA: TGCAGCGTTGAGGCAGGGGAGGGTTCACCCCTCCACTTT
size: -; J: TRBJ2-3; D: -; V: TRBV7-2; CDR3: CASSSPGVRTDTQYF; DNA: TGTGCCAGCAGCTCCCCGGGGGTAAGGACAGATACGCAGTATTTT
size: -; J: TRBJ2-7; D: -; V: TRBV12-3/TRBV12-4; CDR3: CASSPDGQRGEQYF; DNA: TGTGCCAGCAGTCCGGACGGGCAAAGGGGCGAGCAGTACTTC
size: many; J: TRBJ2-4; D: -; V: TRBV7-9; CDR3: CASSWTDLAKNIQYF; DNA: TGTGCCAGCAGCTGGACAGATCTAGCCAAAAACATTCAGTACTTC
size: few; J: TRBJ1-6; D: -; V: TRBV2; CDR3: CASSQGHSGRPLHF; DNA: TGCGCCAGCAGCCAAGGCCACTCCGGGAGACCCCTCCACTTT
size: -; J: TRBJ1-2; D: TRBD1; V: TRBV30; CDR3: CAWSVGTGNGYTF; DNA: TGTGCCTGGAGTGTCGGGACAGGGAATGGCTACACCTTC
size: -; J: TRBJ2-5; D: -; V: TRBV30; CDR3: CAWALGETQYF; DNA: TGTGCCTGGGCCTTGGGGGAGACCCAGTACTTC
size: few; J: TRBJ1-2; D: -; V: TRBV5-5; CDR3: CASSLLPESQNYGYTF; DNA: TGTGCCAGCAGCTTGCTACCAGAGTCCCAAAACTATGGCTACACCTTC
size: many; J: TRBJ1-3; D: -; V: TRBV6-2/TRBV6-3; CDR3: CASSSFSGDLDTIYF; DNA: TGTGCCAGCAGTTCATTTTCCGGGGATCTGGACACCATATATTTT